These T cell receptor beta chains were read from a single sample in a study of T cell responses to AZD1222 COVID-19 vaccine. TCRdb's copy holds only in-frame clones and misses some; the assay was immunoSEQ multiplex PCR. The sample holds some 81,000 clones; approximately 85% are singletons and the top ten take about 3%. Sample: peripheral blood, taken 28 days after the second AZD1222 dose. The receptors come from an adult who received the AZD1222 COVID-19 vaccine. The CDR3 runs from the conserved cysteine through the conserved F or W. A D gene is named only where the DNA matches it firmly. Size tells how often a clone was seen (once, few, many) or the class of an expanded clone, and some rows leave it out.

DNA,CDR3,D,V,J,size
TGCAGCGCCGTTGGGCAAGGGGGATTATACGAGCAGTACTTC,CSAVGQGGLYEQYF,NA,TRBV29-1,TRBJ2-7,NA
TGTGCCTGGGCCGGGACAGGGGGAGGGCGCTACACCTTC,CAWAGTGGGRYTF,TRBD1,TRBV30,TRBJ1-2,NA
TGTGCCAGCAGTTTACAGTCCCGACAGCTAAACACTGAAGCTTTCTTT,CASSLQSRQLNTEAFF,NA,TRBV28,TRBJ1-1,NA
TGTGCCAGCAGTTACTTCTTGGGTGGTGAGCAGTTCTTC,CASSYFLGGEQFF,NA,TRBV6-6,TRBJ2-1,NA
TGTGCCAGCTCACCAGCCACGGAGGGGACTGAAGCTTTCTTT,CASSPATEGTEAFF,NA,TRBV18,TRBJ1-1,NA
TGCGCCAGCAGCCAAGATCCGGGTCCCTACAATGAGCAGTTCTTC,CASSQDPGPYNEQFF,NA,TRBV4-3,TRBJ2-1,NA
TGTGCCATCAGTGACCCGGGACAGGGTGACACCGGGGAGCTGTTTTTT,CAISDPGQGDTGELFF,TRBD1,TRBV10-3,TRBJ2-2,NA
TGTGCCAGCAGCTTAGGCCCGAACTACGAGCAGTACTTC,CASSLGPNYEQYF,NA,TRBV7-2,TRBJ2-7,NA
TGTGCCAGCTCAGTGGGACTAGCGGATGCCGGGGAGCTGTTTTTT,CASSVGLADAGELFF,TRBD2,TRBV18,TRBJ2-2,once
TGTGCCAGCAGTCCCCTCCCGGGGGGTAACTATGGCTACACCTTC,CASSPLPGGNYGYTF,NA,TRBV27,TRBJ1-2,NA
TGTGCCAGTAGTACTGACACCTATGGCTACACCTTC,CASSTDTYGYTF,NA,TRBV19,TRBJ1-2,few
TGTGCCAGCAGTTTGGTACAGGGCTTCGTAGCCAAAAACATTCAGTACTTC,CASSLVQGFVAKNIQYF,NA,TRBV28,TRBJ2-4,NA
TGTGCCAGCAGCCCCCGCGTCCTACAGCTAAGCAATCAGCCCCAGCATTTT,CASSPRVLQLSNQPQHF,NA,TRBV6-2/TRBV6-3,TRBJ1-5,NA
TGTGCCAGCAGTGAAGCTGGCGGTCCCTATGGCTACACCTTC,CASSEAGGPYGYTF,NA,TRBV6-1,TRBJ1-2,NA
TGTGCCAGCAGCTCGATCGGACAGGTGAACACTGAAGCTTTCTTT,CASSSIGQVNTEAFF,TRBD1,TRBV5-5,TRBJ1-1,once
TGCGCCAGCAGCTTGGCCACAGGGGTAGGGGAGCTGTTTTTT,CASSLATGVGELFF,TRBD1,TRBV5-1,TRBJ2-2,once
TGCGCCAGCAGCTTGGAAGGAGGGCGCCCCGCTTACGAGCAGTACTTC,CASSLEGGRPAYEQYF,NA,TRBV5-1,TRBJ2-7,NA
TGTGCCTCCCGGAAAGGGGGCTACACCTTC,CASRKGGYTF,NA,TRBV30,TRBJ1-2,NA
TGTGCCACCAGCAGGGAGCCCGGACAGACCGGGGAGCTGTTTTTT,CATSREPGQTGELFF,NA,TRBV15,TRBJ2-2,NA
TGTGCCAGCAGCTTGGGACAGGGATCCTACAATGAGCAGTTCTTC,CASSLGQGSYNEQFF,TRBD1,TRBV5-5,TRBJ2-1,NA
TGCGCCAGCAGCCAAGACCGAGCGGGGGGCTCCTACAATGAGCAGTTCTTC,CASSQDRAGGSYNEQFF,TRBD2,TRBV4-3,TRBJ2-1,NA
TGTGCCGGGGGTAATCAGCCCCAGCATTTT,CAGGNQPQHF,NA,TRBV19,TRBJ1-5,NA
TGTGCCAGCAGCCAAGATAAGGGGAGTCAGCCCCAGCATTTT,CASSQDKGSQPQHF,NA,TRBV4-2,TRBJ1-5,NA
TGTGCCAGCAGCCAAGTTAGCGGGGTCTACAATGAGCAGTTCTTC,CASSQVSGVYNEQFF,TRBD2,TRBV3-1/TRBV3-2,TRBJ2-1,NA
TGTGCCAGCAGTTTAAGCGGGAGGCAGTACTTC,CASSLSGRQYF,TRBD2,TRBV12-3/TRBV12-4,TRBJ2-7,few
TGTGCCAGCACCTTCCTCGGGGCTTCCTACGAGCAGTACTTC,CASTFLGASYEQYF,NA,TRBV6-5,TRBJ2-7,NA
TGTGCCAGCAGCTTATTGACCGGGAGGGCCGTCGGGGAGCTGTTTTTT,CASSLLTGRAVGELFF,TRBD2,TRBV11-1,TRBJ2-2,NA
TGTGCCAGCAGCTTAGCCCCGGGACTAGCGGGGGGGAATGAGCAGTTCTTC,CASSLAPGLAGGNEQFF,TRBD2,TRBV7-9,TRBJ2-1,NA
TGTGCCAGCAGTGCCTTGACAGGGTACAACTATGGCTACACCTTC,CASSALTGYNYGYTF,TRBD1,TRBV25-1,TRBJ1-2,NA
TGTGCCAGCAGTTCCAGGAACACCTACGAGCAGTACTTC,CASSSRNTYEQYF,NA,TRBV28,TRBJ2-7,once
TGTGCCAGCAGTTTAGGGAGACAGGGGAGATGGTACGAGCAGTACTTC,CASSLGRQGRWYEQYF,TRBD1,TRBV27,TRBJ2-7,NA
TGTGCCAGCAGGTCAGGGGGCTACTATGGCTACACCTTC,CASRSGGYYGYTF,TRBD1,TRBV7-2,TRBJ1-2,NA
TGTGCCAGCAGTGAGGCAACACCTAACTATGGCTACACCTTC,CASSEATPNYGYTF,NA,TRBV2,TRBJ1-2,NA
TGTGCCAGCAGTTTAGAGACTCTTAACCAGCAGTTCTTC,CASSLETLNQQFF,NA,TRBV28,TRBJ2-1,NA
TGTGCCAGCTCATGGGAGAACACTGAAGCTTTCTTT,CASSWENTEAFF,NA,TRBV18,TRBJ1-1,NA
TGTGCCAGCAGCAACCGGGACCAGCATAGCAATCAGCCCCAGCATTTT,CASSNRDQHSNQPQHF,NA,TRBV7-9,TRBJ1-5,NA
TGTGCCAGCAGTCCGGGACAGGGAGTCGCACCCCTCCACTTT,CASSPGQGVAPLHF,TRBD1,TRBV6-5,TRBJ1-6,few
TGCAGTGCTAGTCCAAACAGGGGAAACACCATATATTTT,CSASPNRGNTIYF,NA,TRBV20-1,TRBJ1-3,NA
TGTGCCAGCAGCCAAGACGACGGCATCTATGGCTACACCTTC,CASSQDDGIYGYTF,NA,TRBV3-1/TRBV3-2,TRBJ1-2,NA
TGCGCCAGCAGCTTGGGGCAGGGACCCAATTCACCCCTCCACTTT,CASSLGQGPNSPLHF,NA,TRBV5-1,TRBJ1-6,NA
TGTGCCACCAGTGATCCCGGCACAGATACGCAGTATTTT,CATSDPGTDTQYF,NA,TRBV24-1,TRBJ2-3,NA
TGTGCCAGCAGAGGACTTCTCCTCACGGATTCACCCCTCCACTTT,CASRGLLLTDSPLHF,NA,TRBV3-1/TRBV3-2,TRBJ1-6,NA
TGTGCCAGCAGTTCCACTTCAGGGCTTTCCACTGAAGCTTTCTTT,CASSSTSGLSTEAFF,NA,TRBV2,TRBJ1-1,NA
TGTGCCACCAGCAGGGGTTACGAGCAGTACTTC,CATSRGYEQYF,NA,TRBV24-1,TRBJ2-7,NA